The TCR beta chain under discussion was sequenced for a study of shared clonotypes between healthy human individuals. Trimming cost V 2 bases and J 7 bases, with 9 bases left between them. The V gene's germline CDR1 is SNHLY and CDR2 FYNNEI. The CDR3 extends over 12 amino acids. Sequencing was performed with immunoSEQ multiplex PCR; in TCRdb, only in-frame clones are kept and a portion is missing. The sample consists of 450,000 to 500,000 clones, approximately 80% of them appearing once. Genomic DNA, for the unsorted samples, came from about 90 million PBMCs. This rearrangement joins TRBV2 to TRBJ2-7; D possibly matches TRBD1 or TRBD2 (5 bases each). The sequencing input was PBMCs. The source is a woman between 40 and 55 years old in good health. Some clones in this sample may be carry-over from other donors' samples. The CDR3 spells CASSEQGAEQYF. Written as DNA, the CDR3 is TGTGCCAGCAGTGAACAGGGAGCAGAGCAGTACTTC.